A selection of T cell receptor beta chains follows, all from one sample in a study of blood T cells in healthy people across ages. TCRdb called the 5' RACE reads again in MiXCR, with one record for every CDR3 protein. Of approximately 800,000 distinct CDR3 sequences in the sample, about 48% were seen once. Sequenced: blood. The source of these receptors is a man older than 75 in good health. The CDR3 runs from the conserved cysteine through the conserved F or W. A D gene is named only where the DNA matches it firmly. Size values are once, few and many counts, or a class for expanded clones, and some rows have none.

>.|TRBJ2-3|TRBD1|TRBV7-2
CASSATGADTQYF
TGTGCCAGCAGCGCGACAGGGGCAGATACGCAGTATTTT
>.|TRBJ1-2|TRBD1|TRBV6-6
CASSQTGVNGYTF
TGTGCCAGCAGCCAAACAGGGGTTAATGGCTACACCTTC
>.|TRBJ2-1|.|TRBV14
CASSQTGTPYNEQFF
TGTGCCAGCAGCCAAACTGGGACCCCTTACAATGAGCAGTTCTTC
>.|TRBJ2-3|TRBD2|TRBV6-5
CAGLGSGAGADTQYF
TGTGCCGGCTTGGGGTCTGGGGCGGGAGCAGATACGCAGTATTTT
>.|TRBJ2-1|TRBD2|TRBV7-8
CASSQAGWNEQFF
TGTGCCAGCAGCCAAGCGGGATGGAATGAGCAGTTCTTC
>.|TRBJ2-7|.|TRBV5-6
CASSLEIEQYF
TGTGCCAGCAGCTTGGAAATCGAGCAGTACTTC
>few|TRBJ2-1|.|TRBV7-3
CASSSAGYEQFF
TGTGCCAGCAGCTCCGCCGGCTATGAGCAGTTCTTC
>few|TRBJ2-3|.|TRBV12-3/TRBV12-4
CASSLVGEADTQYF
TGTGCCAGCAGTTTAGTGGGAGAGGCAGATACGCAGTATTTT
>.|TRBJ2-5|.|TRBV5-1
CASSPDPGGNEQYF
TGCGCCAGCAGCCCGGACCCTGGGGGAAATGAGCAGTACTTC
>.|TRBJ1-1|TRBD1|TRBV7-9
CASSLAGQVPEAFF
TGTGCCAGCAGCTTAGCGGGACAGGTACCTGAAGCTTTCTTT
>.|TRBJ2-7|TRBD1|TRBV10-3
CAISGSGGNEQYF
TGTGCCATCAGTGGCTCAGGGGGCAACGAGCAGTACTTC
>.|TRBJ2-3|TRBD1|TRBV7-8
CVSSLKPGDRDAYF
TGTGTCAGCAGCTTAAAGCCCGGGGACAGAGACGCGTATTTT
>few|TRBJ1-1|.|TRBV2
CASKLGGVDRTEAFF
TGTGCCAGCAAGCTGGGGGGGGTGGATAGGACTGAAGCTTTCTTT
>.|TRBJ2-3|.|TRBV6-2/TRBV6-3
CASSYGQYAYF
TGTGCCAGCAGTTACGGGCAATACGCGTATTTT
>.|TRBJ2-7|.|TRBV5-1
CASRLDAYEQYF
TGCGCCAGCAGACTCGACGCCTACGAGCAGTACTTC
>few|TRBJ2-3|TRBD1|TRBV3-1
CASSRQGAEDTQYF
TGTGCCAGCAGCCGACAGGGGGCGGAAGATACGCAGTATTTT
>few|TRBJ1-5|.|TRBV10-3
CATQPGAALNQPQHF
TGTGCCACCCAGCCCGGGGCCGCCCTTAATCAGCCCCAGCATTTT
>.|TRBJ1-2|.|TRBV27
CASSLLGQLPYGYTF
TGCGCCAGCAGTTTATTAGGACAGCTACCTTATGGCTACACCTTC
>.|TRBJ2-2|TRBD1|TRBV30
CAWRNPGTGGTGELFF
TGTGCCTGGAGGAACCCCGGGACAGGGGGCACCGGGGAGCTGTTTTTT
>.|TRBJ2-2|TRBD2|TRBV20-1
CSARDGGRALTGELFF
TGCAGTGCTAGAGATGGCGGGAGGGCGCTCACCGGGGAGCTGTTTTTT
>many|TRBJ2-4|TRBD1|TRBV7-2
CASSLAGTGVHLAKNIQYF
TGTGCCAGCAGCTTGGCCGGGACAGGGGTTCATCTAGCCAAAAACATTCAGTACTTC
>.|TRBJ2-1|TRBD2|TRBV11-1
CASSLPGLAGTLGEQFF
TGTGCCAGCAGCTTACCCGGACTAGCGGGGACCCTGGGTGAGCAGTTCTTC
>.|TRBJ2-7|TRBD2|TRBV27
CASSWGSGGLAYEQYF
TGTGCCAGCAGTTGGGGATCGGGAGGACTAGCCTACGAGCAGTACTTC
>once|TRBJ1-2|TRBD1|TRBV27
CASSPLGQDYGHTF
TGTGCCAGCAGTCCTCTCGGACAGGACTATGGCCACACCTTC
>.|TRBJ2-7|.|TRBV6-6
CASSLDGGAGTYEQYF
TGTGCCAGCAGCCTCGATGGGGGCGCTGGAACCTACGAGCAGTACTTC
>many|TRBJ1-2|.|TRBV7-2
CASSLVQGRYTF
TGTGCCAGCAGCTTAGTACAGGGCCGCTACACCTTC
>few|TRBJ2-5|TRBD2|TRBV13
CASSLGGRFQETQYF
TGTGCCAGCAGCTTAGGCGGGAGGTTTCAAGAGACCCAGTACTTC
>few|TRBJ2-1|TRBD2|TRBV20-1
CSASRLAGGFYNEQFF
TGCAGTGCGAGTAGACTAGCGGGAGGGTTCTACAATGAGCAGTTCTTC
>.|TRBJ2-3|TRBD2|TRBV7-2
CASSLRGLALGGTDTQYF
TGTGCCAGCAGCTTACGGGGACTAGCGCTGGGGGGCACAGATACGCAGTATTTT